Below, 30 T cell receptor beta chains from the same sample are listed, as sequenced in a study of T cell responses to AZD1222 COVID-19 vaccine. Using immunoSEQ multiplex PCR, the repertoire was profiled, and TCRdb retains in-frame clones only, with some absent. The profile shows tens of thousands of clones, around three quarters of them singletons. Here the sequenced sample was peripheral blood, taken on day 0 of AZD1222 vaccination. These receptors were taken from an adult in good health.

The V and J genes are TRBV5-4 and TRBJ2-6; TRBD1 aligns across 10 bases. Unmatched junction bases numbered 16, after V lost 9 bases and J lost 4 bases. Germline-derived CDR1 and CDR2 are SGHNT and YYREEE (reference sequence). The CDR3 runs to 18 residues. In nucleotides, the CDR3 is TGTGCCACCCACGGCCCGGACAGGGGGTCGTACGGGGCCAACGTCCTGACTTTC. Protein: CATHGPDRGSYGANVLTF.

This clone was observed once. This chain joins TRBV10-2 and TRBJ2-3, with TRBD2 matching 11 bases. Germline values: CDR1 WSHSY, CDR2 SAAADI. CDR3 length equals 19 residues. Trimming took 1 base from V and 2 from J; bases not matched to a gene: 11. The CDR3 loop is CASSEWLAGGSRFTDTQYF. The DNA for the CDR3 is TGCGCCAGCAGTGAGTGGCTAGCGGGGGGATCAAGATTCACAGATACGCAGTATTTT.

This chain's CDR3 is CASSFVGTEAFF. CDR3 bases: TGTGCCAGCAGTTTTGTAGGCACTGAAGCTTTCTTT. The chain is built from TRBV12-3 or TRBV12-4 and TRBJ1-1, with D unresolved. The CDR3 totals 12 residues. V was cut by 3 bases and J by 4 bases, with 6 bases left in between.

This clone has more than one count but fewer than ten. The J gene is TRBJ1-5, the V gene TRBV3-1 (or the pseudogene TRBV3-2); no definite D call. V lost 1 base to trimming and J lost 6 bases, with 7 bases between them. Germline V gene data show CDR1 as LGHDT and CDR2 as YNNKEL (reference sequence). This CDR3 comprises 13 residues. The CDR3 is CASSQAAFQPQHF. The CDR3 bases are TGTGCCAGCAGCCAAGCCGCTTTTCAGCCCCAGCATTTT.

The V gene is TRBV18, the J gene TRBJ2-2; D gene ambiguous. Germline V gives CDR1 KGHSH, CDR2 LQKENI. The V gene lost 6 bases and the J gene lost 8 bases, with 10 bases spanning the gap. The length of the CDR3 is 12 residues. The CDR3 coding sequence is TGTGCCAGCTCGCCCATACAAGGGGAGCTGTTTTTT. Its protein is CASSPIQGELFF.

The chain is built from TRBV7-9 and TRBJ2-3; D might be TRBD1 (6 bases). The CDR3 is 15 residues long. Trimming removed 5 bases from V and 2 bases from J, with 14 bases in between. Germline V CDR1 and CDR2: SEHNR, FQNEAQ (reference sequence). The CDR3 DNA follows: TGTGCCAGCAGCCCAGGACAGACTTACACAGATACGCAGTATTTT. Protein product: CASSPGQTYTDTQYF.

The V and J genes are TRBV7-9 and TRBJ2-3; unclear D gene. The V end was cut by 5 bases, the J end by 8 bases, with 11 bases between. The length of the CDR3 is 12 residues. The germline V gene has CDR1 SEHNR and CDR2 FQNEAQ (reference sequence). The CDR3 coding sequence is TGTGCCAGCAGCCGGAACAGAGGTACGCAGTATTTT. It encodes CASSRNRGTQYF.

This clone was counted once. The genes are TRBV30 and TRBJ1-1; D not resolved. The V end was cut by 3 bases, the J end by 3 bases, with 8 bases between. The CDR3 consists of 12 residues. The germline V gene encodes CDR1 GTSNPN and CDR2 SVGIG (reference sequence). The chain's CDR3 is CAWRTDYTEAFF. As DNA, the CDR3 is TGTGCCTGGAGAACGGATTACACTGAAGCTTTCTTT. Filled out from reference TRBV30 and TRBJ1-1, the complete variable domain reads SQTIHQWPATLVQPVGSPLSLECTVEGTSNPNLYWYRQAAGRGLQLLFYSVGIGQISSEVPQNLSASRPQDRQFILSSKKLLLSDSGFYLCAWRTDYTEAFFGQGTRLTVV.

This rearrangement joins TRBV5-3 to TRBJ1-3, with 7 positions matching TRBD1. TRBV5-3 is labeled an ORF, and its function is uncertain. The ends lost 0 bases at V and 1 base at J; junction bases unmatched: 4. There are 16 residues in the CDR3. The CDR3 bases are TGTGCCAGAAGCTTGGAGGGCAGGGGGTCTGGAAACACCATATATTTT. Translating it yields CARSLEGRGSGNTIYF.

Here the CDR3 reads CASTTGTGGVREKLFF. The CDR3 DNA sequence: TGTGCCAGCACTACCGGGACAGGGGGAGTCAGGGAAAAACTGTTTTTT. This chain links TRBV2 with TRBJ1-4; 11 bases map to TRBD1. CDR3 size: 16 residues. V shed 7 bases, J shed 8 bases, and the junction held 12 bases outside the gene matches. CDR1 SNHLY and CDR2 FYNNEI come from the germline V gene.

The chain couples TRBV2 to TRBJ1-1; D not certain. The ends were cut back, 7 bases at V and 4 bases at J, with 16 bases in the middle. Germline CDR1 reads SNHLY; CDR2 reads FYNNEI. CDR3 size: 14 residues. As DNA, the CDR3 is TGTGCCAGCAAGTCCGTGCGGGGAGGCACTGAAGCTTTCTTT. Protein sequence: CASKSVRGGTEAFF.

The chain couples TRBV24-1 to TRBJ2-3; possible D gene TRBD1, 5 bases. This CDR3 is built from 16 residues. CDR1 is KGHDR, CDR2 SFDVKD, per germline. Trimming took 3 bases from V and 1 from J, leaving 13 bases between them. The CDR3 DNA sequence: TGTGCCACCAGTGATCTCCCCTCGACAGGCACAGATACGCAGTATTTT. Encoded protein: CATSDLPSTGTDTQYF.

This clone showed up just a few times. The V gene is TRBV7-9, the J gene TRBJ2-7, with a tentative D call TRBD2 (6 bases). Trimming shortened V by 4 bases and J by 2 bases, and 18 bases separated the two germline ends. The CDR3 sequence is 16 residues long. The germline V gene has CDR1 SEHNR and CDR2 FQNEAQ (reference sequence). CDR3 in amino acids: CASSSQTTSLPYEQYF. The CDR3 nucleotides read TGTGCCAGCAGCTCGCAAACGACTAGTCTTCCCTACGAGCAGTACTTC.

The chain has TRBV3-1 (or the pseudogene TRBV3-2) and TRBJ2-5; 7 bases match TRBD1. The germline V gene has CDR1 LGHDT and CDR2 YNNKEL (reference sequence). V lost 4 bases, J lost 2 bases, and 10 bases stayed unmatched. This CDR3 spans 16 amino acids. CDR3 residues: CASSLLQGDKQETQYF. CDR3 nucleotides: TGTGCCAGCAGCCTTCTCCAGGGGGATAAGCAAGAGACCCAGTACTTC.

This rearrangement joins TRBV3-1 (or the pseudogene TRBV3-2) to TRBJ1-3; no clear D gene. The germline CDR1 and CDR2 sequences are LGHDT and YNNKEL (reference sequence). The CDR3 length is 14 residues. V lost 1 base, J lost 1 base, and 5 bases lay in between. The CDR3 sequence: CASSQAGSGNTIYF. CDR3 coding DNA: TGTGCCAGCAGCCAAGCGGGGTCTGGAAACACCATATATTTT.

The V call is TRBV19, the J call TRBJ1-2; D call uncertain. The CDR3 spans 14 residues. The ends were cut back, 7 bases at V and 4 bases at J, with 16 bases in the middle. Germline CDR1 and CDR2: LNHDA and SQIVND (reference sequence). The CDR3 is CASTPLVTFYGYTF. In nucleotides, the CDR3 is TGTGCCAGTACCCCACTGGTGACCTTCTATGGCTACACCTTC.

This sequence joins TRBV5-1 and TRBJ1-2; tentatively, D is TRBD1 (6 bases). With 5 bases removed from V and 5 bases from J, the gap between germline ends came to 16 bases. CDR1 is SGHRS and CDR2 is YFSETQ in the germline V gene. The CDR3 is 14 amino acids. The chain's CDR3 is CASSIGQTSYGYTF. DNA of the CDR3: TGCGCCAGCAGTATCGGACAGACCTCTTATGGCTACACCTTC.

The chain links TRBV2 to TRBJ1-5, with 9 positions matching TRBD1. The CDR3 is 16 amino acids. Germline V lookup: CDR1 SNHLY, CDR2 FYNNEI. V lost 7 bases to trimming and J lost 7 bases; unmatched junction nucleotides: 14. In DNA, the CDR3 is TGTGCCAGCACCAATGATGGGACAGGGCTGGGCCAGCCCCAGCATTTT. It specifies CASTNDGTGLGQPQHF.

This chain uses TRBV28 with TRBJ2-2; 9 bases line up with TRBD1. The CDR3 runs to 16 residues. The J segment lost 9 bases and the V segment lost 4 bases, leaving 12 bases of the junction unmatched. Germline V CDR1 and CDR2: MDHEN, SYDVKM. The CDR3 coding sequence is TGTGCCAGCAGTTCCCCGGGACAGGGAGGTTTCTGGGAGCTGTTTTTT. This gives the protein CASSSPGQGGFWELFF.

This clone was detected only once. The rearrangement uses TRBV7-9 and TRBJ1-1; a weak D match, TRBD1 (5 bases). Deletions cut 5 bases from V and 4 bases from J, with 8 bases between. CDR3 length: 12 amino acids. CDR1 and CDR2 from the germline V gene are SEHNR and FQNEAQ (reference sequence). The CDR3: CASSPGSTEAFF. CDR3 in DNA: TGTGCCAGCAGCCCAGGGAGCACTGAAGCTTTCTTT.

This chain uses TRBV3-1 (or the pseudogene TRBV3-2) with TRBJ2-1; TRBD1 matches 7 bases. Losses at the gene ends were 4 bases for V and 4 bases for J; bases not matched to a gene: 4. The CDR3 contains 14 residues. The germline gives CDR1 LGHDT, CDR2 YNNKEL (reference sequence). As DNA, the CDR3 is TGTGCCAGCAGCCGGGACAGATTATACAATGAGCAGTTCTTC. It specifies CASSRDRLYNEQFF.

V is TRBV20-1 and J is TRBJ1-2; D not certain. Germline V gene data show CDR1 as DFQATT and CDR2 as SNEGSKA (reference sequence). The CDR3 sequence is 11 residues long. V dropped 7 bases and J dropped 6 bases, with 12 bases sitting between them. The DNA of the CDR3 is TGCAGTGGCAGGCGGGTAGATGGCTACACCTTC. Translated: CSGRRVDGYTF.

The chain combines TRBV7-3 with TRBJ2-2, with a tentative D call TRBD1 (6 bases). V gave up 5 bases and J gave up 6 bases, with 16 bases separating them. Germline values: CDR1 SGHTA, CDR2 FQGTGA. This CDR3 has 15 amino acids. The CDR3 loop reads CASSNNQGFAGELFF. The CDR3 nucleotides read TGTGCCAGCAGCAATAACCAGGGGTTCGCCGGGGAGCTGTTTTTT. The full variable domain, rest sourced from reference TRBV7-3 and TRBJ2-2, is GAGVSQTPSNKVTEKGKYVELRCDPISGHTALYWYRQSLGQGPEFLIYFQGTGAADDSGLPNDRFFAVRPEGSVSTLKIQRTERGDSAVYLCASSNNQGFAGELFFGEGSRLTVL.

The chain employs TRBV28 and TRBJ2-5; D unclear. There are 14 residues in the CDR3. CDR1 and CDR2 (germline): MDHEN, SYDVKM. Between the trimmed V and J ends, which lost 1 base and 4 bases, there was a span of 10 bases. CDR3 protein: CASSLSLPTETQYF. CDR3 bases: TGTGCCAGCAGTTTATCCCTGCCTACAGAGACCCAGTACTTC.

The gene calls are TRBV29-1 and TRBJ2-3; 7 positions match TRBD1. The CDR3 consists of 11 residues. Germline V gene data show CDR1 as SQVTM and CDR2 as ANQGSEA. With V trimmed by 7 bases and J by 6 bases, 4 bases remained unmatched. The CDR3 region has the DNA TGCAGCGGCGGACAGGCGGATACGCAGTATTTT. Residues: CSGGQADTQYF.

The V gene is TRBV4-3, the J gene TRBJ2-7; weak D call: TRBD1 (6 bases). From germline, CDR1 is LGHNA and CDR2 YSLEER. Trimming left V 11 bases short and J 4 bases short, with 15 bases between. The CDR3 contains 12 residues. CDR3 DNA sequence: TGCGCCGGGGATCGACAGGAGTACGAGCAGTACTTC. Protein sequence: CAGDRQEYEQYF.

The CDR3 DNA reads as TGTGCCTGGAGTGTATCCGTGGCCTATAATTCACCCCTCCACTTT. As protein: CAWSVSVAYNSPLHF. The chain combines TRBV30 with TRBJ1-6, with no clear D. The V end lost 0 bases, the J end lost 2 bases, and 8 bases lay between the germline ends. This CDR3 has 15 residues. In germline, CDR1 is GTSNPN, CDR2 SVGIG (reference sequence).

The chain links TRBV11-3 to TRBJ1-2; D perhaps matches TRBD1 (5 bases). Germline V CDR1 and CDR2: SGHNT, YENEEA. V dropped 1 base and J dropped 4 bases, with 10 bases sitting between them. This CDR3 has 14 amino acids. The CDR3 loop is CASSLGGAFYGYTF. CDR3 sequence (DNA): TGTGCCAGCAGCTTAGGTGGGGCCTTCTATGGCTACACCTTC.

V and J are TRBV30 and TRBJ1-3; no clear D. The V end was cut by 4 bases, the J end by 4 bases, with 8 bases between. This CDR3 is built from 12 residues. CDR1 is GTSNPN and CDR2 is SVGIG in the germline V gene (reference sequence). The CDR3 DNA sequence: TGTGCCTGGACAGGCGGCGGAAACACCATATATTTT. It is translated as CAWTGGGNTIYF.

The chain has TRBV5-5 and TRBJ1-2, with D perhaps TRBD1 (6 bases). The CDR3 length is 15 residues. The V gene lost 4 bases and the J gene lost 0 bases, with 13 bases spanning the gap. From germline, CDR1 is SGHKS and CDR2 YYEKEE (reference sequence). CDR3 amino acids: CASSRPTGSNYGYTF. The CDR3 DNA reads TGTGCCAGCAGCAGGCCGACAGGCTCTAACTATGGCTACACCTTC.